This T cell receptor beta chain was sequenced in a study of CD8 T cells in ankylosing spondylitis (dated by TCRdb to 2016 to 2017). Study-wide context: T cell receptor beta repertoires were profiled in healthy donors and ankylosing spondylitis patients so that disease-linked TCR variants could be found. In total, the full study cohort was made up of 85 to 140 healthy donors and 25 ankylosing spondylitis patients. Samples of peripheral blood were taken, and for ankylosing spondylitis patients, synovial fluid was collected as well. General findings and caveats noted by the study authors: Blood from ankylosing spondylitis patients appeared to be characterized by a TCR beta motif made up of several highly homologous amino acid variants. Some motif variants had previously been reported in the synovial fluid and blood of reactive arthritis patients, which suggests shared mechanisms of disease initiation. According to the report, matched synovial fluid samples from ankylosing spondylitis patients were significantly enriched for the disease-linked clones. The disease-linked clones showed a CD8+ phenotype and occurred at relatively low frequencies in peripheral blood.

Turning to this clonotype: Its antigen is still unknown. No per-base quality is available; no much larger clone lies one base away.

Spanning cysteine to phenylalanine, the CDR3 consists of 14 amino acids. Of all the DNA, just the CDR3 is kept, 42 bases in frame from base 1. At the junction V is shortened by 3 bases and J by 7 bases, with 10 bases in between. Instrument on record: Illumina HiSeq 2500. Quantitative 5'-RACE with molecular barcodes was the method used to prepare the TCR beta libraries. From the authors' description of their analysis: To identify disease-linked TCR variants, a new computational method was used, one built on a probabilistic model of VDJ rearrangement. Using fastp at Q25 and MiXCR, TCRdb reprocessed the public reads and kept productive beta chains. A single entry per CDR3 protein holds the most common genes and DNA from its merged rows. The V and J calls and clone size are TCRdb's, not the authors'. Here the sample has hundreds of thousands of distinct CDR3 sequences; about 25% occur a single time. Roughly 1% of the sample is taken by the ten largest.

Sequenced input: blood, either unsorted or a sorted T cell fraction (not recorded which). Recombination connected TRBV12-3 or TRBV12-4 to TRBJ1-6, with TRBD1 perhaps the D gene, on 5 matching bases. This receptor was obtained from a male donor with ankylosing spondylitis. The CDR3 region has the sequence CASSFGGGNSPLHF. The nucleotides are TGTGCCAGCAGTTTCGGGGGAGGGAATTCACCCCTCCACTTT.